The 8 T cell receptor beta chains listed next were all sequenced from one sample in a study of blood T cell repertoires in COVID-19. Here immunoSEQ multiplex PCR was the method, and the copy in TCRdb shows in-frame clones only, minus some. The repertoire holds fewer than 100,000 clones, with approximately 87% as singletons. Sequences were obtained from peripheral blood. Every receptor here comes from a human donor with acute or convalescent COVID-19. The donor label of this sample is uncertain.

V gene TRBV5-1 combines with J gene TRBJ1-1, with TRBD1 matching over 8 bases. Looked up from germline, CDR1 is SGHRS and CDR2 is YFSETQ. J was trimmed by 2 bases and V by 3 bases; bases with no gene match: 3. This CDR3 is built from 14 residues. DNA of the CDR3: TGCGCCAGCAGCTCAGGACAGGGTAACACTGAAGCTTTCTTT. Its protein is CASSSGQGNTEAFF.

This rearrangement joins TRBV11-2 to TRBJ2-3; possible D gene TRBD1, 5 bases. This CDR3 is built from 16 residues. CDR1 is SGHAT, CDR2 FQNNGV, per germline. V was cut by 3 bases and J by 2 bases, with 15 bases left in between. This CDR3 reads CASSFRGRPVTDTQYF. CDR3 DNA sequence: TGTGCCAGCAGCTTTAGGGGCCGGCCAGTCACAGATACGCAGTATTTT.

The chain employs TRBV5-5 and TRBJ1-4; the match to TRBD1 covers 7 bases. Trimming removed 0 bases from V and 5 bases from J; junction bases left unmatched: 4. Germline CDR1 and CDR2: SGHKS and YYEKEE (reference sequence). The CDR3 consists of 15 residues. The CDR3 coding sequence is TGTGCCAGCAGCTTGGCCGAGGACAGGAATGAAAAACTGTTTTTT. Amino acid sequence: CASSLAEDRNEKLFF.

CDR3 amino acids: CASSSTGAYDQPQHF. CDR3 coding DNA: TGTGCCAGCTCGTCGACAGGGGCCTATGATCAGCCCCAGCATTTT. The J gene is TRBJ1-5, the V gene TRBV18; TRBD1 matches 8 bases. The CDR3 loop spans 15 amino acids. Trimming took 6 bases from V and 5 from J; bases not matched to a gene: 9. Germline-derived CDR1 and CDR2 are KGHSH and LQKENI. The full variable domain, rest sourced from reference TRBV18 and TRBJ1-5, is NAGVMQNPRHLVRRRGQEARLRCSPMKGHSHVYWYRQLPEEGLKFMVYLQKENIIDESGMPKERFSAEFPKEGPSILRIQQVVRGDSAAYFCASSSTGAYDQPQHFGDGTRLSIL.

CDR3 bases: TGTGCCAGCAGCTTAACGAGGCAGGGGGCCTTCTCTGGGGCCAACGTCCTGACTTTC. It is translated as CASSLTRQGAFSGANVLTF. V is TRBV7-3 and J is TRBJ2-6; TRBD1 matches 8 bases. Germline CDR1 reads SGHTA; CDR2 reads FQGTGA. The V segment lost 0 bases and the J segment 0 bases; nucleotides outside the gene matches: 7. CDR3 size: 19 residues.

Only a few counts were recorded for this clone. V and J are TRBV2 and TRBJ2-7; TRBD2 matches 10 bases. Germline CDR1 SNHLY, CDR2 FYNNEI. The CDR3 is 13 residues long. The ends lost 9 bases at V and 1 base at J; junction bases unmatched: 3. The CDR3 spells CARRTSGSYEQYF. The DNA for the CDR3 is TGTGCCAGGCGGACTAGCGGTTCCTACGAGCAGTACTTC.

The chain couples TRBV28 to TRBJ1-1; D call uncertain. V gave up 8 bases and J gave up 6 bases, with 10 bases separating them. CDR3 size: 11 residues. CDR1 and CDR2 (germline): MDHEN, SYDVKM. This chain's CDR3 is CASLRLSEAFF. The CDR3 DNA is TGTGCCAGCCTGAGACTATCTGAAGCTTTCTTT.

This chain joins TRBV6-6 and TRBJ2-1; D ambiguous. Germline V gene data show CDR1 as MNHNY and CDR2 as SVGAGI (reference sequence). The CDR3 consists of 10 residues. Trimming removed 8 bases at V and 10 bases at J, with 9 bases between. The DNA of the CDR3 is TGTGCCAGCGGAGTACGGGAGCAGTTCTTC. Encoded protein: CASGVREQFF.